The 25 T cell receptor beta chains below come from one sample, sequenced in a study of beta chain features in type 1 diabetes. What was sequenced were expressed TCRB transcripts, since all of the isolated RNA had been reverse transcribed. TCRdb's table, derived via immunoSEQ multiplex PCR, lists solely in-frame clones and lacks some. Of some 700,000 clones detected, 13% appear once; the ten largest clones hold approximately 0.02%. These TCRs' antigens remain unknown. Study-level points and caveats: All four CD4+ subsets of Type 1 diabetes patients contained TCRB CDR3s that were moderately but significantly shorter.

Sample: naive CD4+ T cells from blood. These receptors all stem from a man between 18 and 35 years old with type 1 diabetes.

This clone came up a few times. The chain combines TRBV6-6 with TRBJ1-3; D is undetermined. V lost 10 bases to trimming and J lost 0 bases, with 16 bases between them. Germline V gene sequence: CDR1 MNHNY, CDR2 SVGAGI (reference sequence). CDR3 size: 15 residues. CDR3: CATLDGESSGNTIYF. CDR3 DNA sequence: TGTGCCACCCTGGACGGGGAGAGCTCTGGAAACACCATATATTTT.

The chain carries TRBV5-1 and TRBJ1-2, with TRBD1 identical over 7 bases. Germline V lookup: CDR1 SGHRS, CDR2 YFSETQ. The length of the CDR3 is 14 residues. V lost 4 bases, J lost 6 bases, and 9 bases stayed unmatched. The CDR3 DNA reads TGCGCCAGCAGCCGTTCCGGGACAGCTGATGGCTACACCTTC. Encoded protein: CASSRSGTADGYTF.

The gene calls are TRBV5-1 and TRBJ2-5; D remains ambiguous. The V end was cut by 4 bases, the J end by 2 bases, with 9 bases between. Germline V lookup: CDR1 SGHRS, CDR2 YFSETQ. The CDR3 has 13 residues. For the CDR3, the DNA is TGCGCCAGCAGCCCCAGCGAACAAGAGACCCAGTACTTC. Translation gives CASSPSEQETQYF.

The chain links TRBV13 to TRBJ2-1; D is unclear. CDR1 is PRHDT, CDR2 FYEKMQ, per germline (reference sequence). The CDR3 is made up of 12 amino acids. Trimming stripped 5 bases from V and 10 bases from J, with 12 bases between. CDR3 coding DNA: TGTGCCAGCAGCCCCCCCCACGCCGAGCAGTTCTTC. As protein: CASSPPHAEQFF.

This clone showed up just a few times. The chain links TRBV2 to TRBJ1-4, with D tentatively TRBD1 (5 bases). V was pared by 4 bases and J by 5 bases, with 11 bases between. Germline V gene data show CDR1 as SNHLY and CDR2 as FYNNEI. The CDR3 is 14 amino acids. CDR3 region: CASSAGQGNEKLFF. CDR3 in DNA: TGTGCCAGCAGTGCAGGACAAGGAAATGAAAAACTGTTTTTT.

The CDR3 loop is CAWRSWDRVITEAFF. The CDR3 DNA sequence: TGTGCCTGGAGATCCTGGGACCGTGTGATCACTGAAGCTTTCTTT. The chain couples TRBV30 to TRBJ1-1; tentative D call: TRBD1 (5 bases). This CDR3 spans 15 amino acids. Germline V gene data show CDR1 as GTSNPN and CDR2 as SVGIG (reference sequence). Trimming removed 3 bases at V and 4 bases at J, with 18 bases between.

In DNA, the CDR3 is TGCAGCGTTGAAGCCCTCTGGCCGTTGAGGGAGACCCAGTACTTC. Residues: CSVEALWPLRETQYF. This chain joins TRBV29-1 and TRBJ2-5, with no clear D. V lost 1 base and J lost 5, with 17 bases in between. In germline, CDR1 is SQVTM, CDR2 ANQGSEA. There are 15 residues in the CDR3.

This clone was seen more than once but under ten times. This chain links TRBV18 with TRBJ1-1; TRBD1 matches 7 bases. The CDR3 is 13 amino acids. Per germline, CDR1 KGHSH and CDR2 LQKENI. V shed 3 bases, J shed 4 bases, and the junction held 2 bases outside the gene matches. The CDR3 DNA follows: TGTGCCAGCTCACCCAGGGGGAGCACTGAAGCTTTCTTT. It specifies CASSPRGSTEAFF.

V gene TRBV30 combines with J gene TRBJ1-5; D not certain. The V gene's germline CDR1 is GTSNPN and CDR2 SVGIG (reference sequence). Deletions cut 3 bases from V and 11 bases from J, with 20 bases between. The CDR3 length is 14 residues. CDR3 residues: CAWSLPEARWSQHF. CDR3 DNA: TGTGCCTGGAGCCTGCCGGAGGCTCGATGGTCCCAGCATTTT.

This clone was counted only a few times. This specimen includes other DNA sequences encoding the same CDR3. The gene calls are TRBV30 and TRBJ1-5; the match to TRBD1 covers 7 bases. Germline V gives CDR1 GTSNPN, CDR2 SVGIG (reference sequence). Trimming at V came to 0 bases and at J to 5 bases, leaving 1 base not matched to a gene. This CDR3 region has 13 residues. The CDR3 here is CAWSVGGDQPQHF. The CDR3 DNA is TGTGCCTGGAGTGTAGGGGGCGATCAGCCCCAGCATTTT.

The J gene is TRBJ2-7, the V gene TRBV30, with 9 nucleotides matching TRBD1. Germline CDR1 is GTSNPN and CDR2 is SVGIG (reference sequence). The V segment lost 5 bases and the J segment 5 bases; nucleotides outside the gene matches: 7. This CDR3 contains 13 residues. CDR3 coding DNA: TGTGCCTGGGGCTTGGGACAGGGACACGAGCAGTACTTC. Translation gives CAWGLGQGHEQYF.

The chain is built from TRBV9 and TRBJ2-1; 14 nucleotides match TRBD2. V gave up 5 bases and J gave up 9 bases; unmatched junction bases: 13. CDR3 size: 17 residues. Germline V gene data show CDR1 as SGDLS and CDR2 as YYNGEE. As DNA, the CDR3 is TGTGCCAGCAGGTTTTCCCACGGGACTAGCGGGGGAGGTGAGCAGTTCTTC. It yields the protein CASRFSHGTSGGGEQFF.

The rearrangement joins TRBV2 to TRBJ2-3, with D unclear. This CDR3 is built from 12 residues. Trimming cost V 5 bases and J 5 bases, with 8 bases left between them. Per germline, CDR1 SNHLY and CDR2 FYNNEI. CDR3 region: CASSPREDTQYF. The CDR3 nucleotides read TGTGCCAGCAGTCCCCGAGAAGATACGCAGTATTTT. Based on the CDR3 plus reference TRBV2 and TRBJ2-3, the full variable domain is EPEVTQTPSHQVTQMGQEVILRCVPISNHLYFYWYRQILGQKVEFLVSFYNNEISEKSEIFDDQFSVERPDGSNFTLKIRSTKLEDSAMYFCASSPREDTQYFGPGTRLTVL.

This clone was recorded a few times. V gene TRBV28 combines with J gene TRBJ2-7; TRBD1 might be the D (6 bases). The germline V gene encodes CDR1 MDHEN and CDR2 SYDVKM. Between the trimmed V and J ends, which lost 3 bases and 6 bases, there was a span of 12 bases. This CDR3 region has 13 residues. The CDR3, as DNA: TGTGCCAGCAGTTTGGTCAGGGGATCCGAGCAGTACTTC. It specifies CASSLVRGSEQYF.

In its sample, this clone was seen a few times. The chain recombines TRBV6-5 with TRBJ1-1; D possibly corresponds to TRBD1 (5 bases). V was clipped by 6 bases and J by 6 bases, with 14 bases between them. The CDR3 is 13 residues long. CDR1 and CDR2 (germline): MNHEY, SVGAGI. The CDR3: CASSPNVGAEAFF. CDR3 DNA: TGTGCCAGCAGCCCAAATGTGGGGGCTGAAGCTTTCTTT.

This sequence joins TRBV9 and TRBJ2-7, with D possibly TRBD1 on 6 matching bases. CDR1 and CDR2 from the germline V gene are SGDLS and YYNGEE. Trimming removed 3 bases from V and 1 base from J, with 11 bases in between. The CDR3 covers 14 residues. In DNA, the CDR3 is TGTGCCAGCAGCGCACAGGGTATGTCCTACGAGCAGTACTTC. This translates into CASSAQGMSYEQYF.

This clone was detected a few times. This chain connects TRBV6-5 to TRBJ2-7; no reliable D call. V was shortened by 6 bases and J by 2 bases, with 11 bases between the two germline ends. From germline, CDR1 is MNHEY and CDR2 SVGAGI. The CDR3 covers 13 residues. This CDR3 is CASRVPGTYEQYF. In DNA, the CDR3 is TGTGCCAGCAGGGTCCCTGGCACCTACGAGCAGTACTTC.

This clone was recorded a few times. This rearrangement joins TRBV2 to TRBJ2-3; 11 bases are a match to TRBD2. The CDR3 has 16 residues. Germline values: CDR1 SNHLY, CDR2 FYNNEI. V was pared by 7 bases and J by 0 bases, with 6 bases of the junction left unmatched. CDR3 sequence: CASTILAGASTDTQYF. The CDR3 bases are TGTGCCAGCACCATACTAGCGGGGGCCAGCACAGATACGCAGTATTTT.

The chain couples TRBV11-1 to TRBJ2-3; D is possibly TRBD1 (6 bases). The CDR3 runs 14 residues. Trimming removed 6 bases at V and 2 bases at J, with 12 bases between. Germline V gives CDR1 SGHAT, CDR2 FQDESV (reference sequence). CDR3 sequence reads: CASRATGSTDTQYF. CDR3 nucleotide sequence: TGTGCCAGCAGGGCAACAGGGTCCACAGATACGCAGTATTTT.

V gene TRBV30 combines with J gene TRBJ1-4; 7 bases are shared with TRBD1. V dropped 3 bases and J dropped 10; count of bases not matched to a gene: 11. Germline V gene data show CDR1 as GTSNPN and CDR2 as SVGIG (reference sequence). The CDR3 sequence is 14 residues long. CDR3 sequence: CAWRLRQGGGKLFF. CDR3 nucleotide sequence: TGTGCCTGGAGGCTCAGACAGGGAGGTGGAAAACTGTTTTTT.

This chain uses TRBV2 with TRBJ2-3; weak D call: TRBD1 (6 bases). Trimming cost V 8 bases and J 3 bases, with 18 bases left between them. Germline values: CDR1 SNHLY, CDR2 FYNNEI. This CDR3 has 15 amino acids. CDR3 amino acids: CASVHRDLLTDTQYF. The CDR3, as DNA: TGTGCCAGCGTCCACAGGGATTTATTGACAGATACGCAGTATTTT.

The gene calls are TRBV6-5 and TRBJ2-7, with TRBD2 matching over 12 bases. CDR3 length equals 14 residues. V lost 5 bases and J lost 4; bases outside the gene matches: 3. CDR1 and CDR2 (germline): MNHEY, SVGAGI. The CDR3 sequence is CASSRTSGAYEQYF. The CDR3 DNA is TGTGCCAGCAGTCGGACTAGCGGGGCGTACGAGCAGTACTTC.

CDR3 sequence: CASRRTESTDTQYF. The CDR3 DNA is TGCGCCAGCAGACGGACAGAAAGCACAGATACGCAGTATTTT. The V call is TRBV5-1, the J call TRBJ2-3, with a weak D call TRBD1 (6 bases). The V gene's germline CDR1 is SGHRS and CDR2 YFSETQ. V shed 5 bases and J shed 0 bases, with 10 bases lying between them. The CDR3 is 14 amino acids.

J is TRBJ1-5 and V is TRBV28; the D gene is possibly TRBD1 (5 bases). Trimming removed 6 bases from V and 1 base from J, with 10 bases in between. CDR1 MDHEN and CDR2 SYDVKM come from the germline V gene. This CDR3 spans 14 amino acids. For the CDR3, the DNA is TGTGCCAGCAGGCGACGGGGGAGCAATCAGCCCCAGCATTTT. Translated: CASRRRGSNQPQHF.

This clone was counted between two and nine times. The chain combines TRBV29-1 with TRBJ1-2; D call uncertain. Germline CDR1 SQVTM, CDR2 ANQGSEA. With 3 bases removed from V and 4 bases from J, the gap between germline ends came to 12 bases. The CDR3 has 13 residues. The CDR3 DNA is TGCAGCGTTGAGCGAGGTCTGTCCTATGGCTACACCTTC. Translating it yields CSVERGLSYGYTF.